This T cell receptor (beta chain) comes out of a study of T cells after yellow fever vaccination (dated by TCRdb to about 2019). Describing the broader study: The SMART-Seq v4 Ultra Low Input RNA kit was used to prepare libraries from fractions with low cell numbers. To track T-cell clones before and after primary and booster YFV17D yellow fever vaccination, bulk TCR alpha and beta repertoires were sequenced longitudinally. Two healthy male donors, one aged 18 to 29 and one aged 30 to 40 years, made up the cohort. Blood samples were taken at several timepoints before and after primary and secondary immunization, and bulk PBMC replicates and cell subsets were isolated.

Findings and caveats that apply to the study as a whole: Because only two donors were included in the study, the extent to which the findings can be generalized is limited. A small share of clonotypes was detected in both CD4 and CD8 compartments, with the overlap likely arising from convergent recombination. Most clones expanded after primary vaccination (around 97% of CD4 and approximately 90% of CD8) were re-detected after the booster, suggesting that broad memory maintenance occurred. Because abundant contaminating clonotypes from the bulk population could be contained in FACS-sorted repertoires, computational filtering was required. The secondary T-cell response was found to be weaker but faster than the primary response, with a peak reached on day 5 rather than on day 15.

This sample's treatment or condition label indicates: live attenuated yellow fever vaccine strain. Two biological replicates of bulk PBMCs were collected at each blood-draw timepoint. A standard Ficoll-Paque protocol was used to isolate PBMCs from peripheral blood. TriZol was used to extract RNA from bulk PBMCs, from CD4 and CD8 fractions, and from dextramer-positive and dextramer-negative fractions. For sequencing, an Illumina NovaSeq 6000 was employed. Synthesis of TCR cDNA relied on 5'RACE template switching, a step that introduced a universal primer site along with unique molecular identifiers. cDNA synthesis was primed from both the TCR alpha and TCR beta constant segments. Libraries were amplified in two PCR steps, with sample barcodes and sequencing adapters added in the second step. Sequencing of libraries was performed on Illumina HiSeq 2500 (2x100 bp) or NovaSeq (2x150 bp). Per the original workflow: Demultiplexing of reads and collapsing into UMI consensus sequences were performed with MIGEC, and V(D)J alignment was carried out with MiXCR. Clonotypes responding to the vaccine were identified with edgeR on replicate PBMC samples, with the criteria of FDR below 0.01 and a log2 fold change above 5 up to day 15. CD4 or CD8 identity was assigned to each bulk clonotype according to whether the clonotype was present at higher abundance in the sequenced CD4 repertoire or the sequenced CD8 repertoire. TCRdb trimmed the raw reads at Q25, called clones with MiXCR and kept productive beta chains. Each CDR3 protein gets just one entry, which takes the most common genes and DNA from the rows behind it. TCRdb, rather than the study authors, made the V and J calls. The sample profile shows 250,000 or so distinct CDR3 sequences; more than 3.5% of them were found once. Under 20% of the sample is taken by the ten largest.

This clonotype was found many times. Its specific antigen is unknown. It has no much larger one-base neighbor in the sample; base qualities were not kept. The CDR3 contains 17 residues, cysteine and phenylalanine counted. Only the CDR3 region is kept as DNA, spanning 51 bases read in frame from base 1. V loses 0 bases at its end and J loses 2 bases; junction bases beyond the gene matches: 12. From a lookup of the germline V gene (reference sequence), CDR1 and CDR2 are DFQATT and SNEGSKA. The V and J segments used are TRBV20-1 and TRBJ2-5, with 7 central nucleotides matching TRBD2. The sequencing here drew on PBMCs, taken 15 days after the yellow fever booster vaccination. This receptor was taken from a man younger than 35 who received the YFV17D yellow fever vaccine. In nucleotides, the sequence is TGCAGTGCTAGAGATCACGCTTTGCGGGGAGGGCAAGAGACCCAGTACTTC. It specifies CSARDHALRGGQETQYF.